One and the same sample provided the 9 T cell receptor beta chains below, sequenced in a study of metastatic and nonmetastatic thyroid tumors. TCRdb reprocessed the PCR reads via MiXCR. Of 15,000 or so clones detected, around 31% appear once; the ten largest clones hold roughly 13%. Not a single patient had been given any form of treatment at any point before undergoing thyroid surgery. The sequenced material came from tumor tissue. These receptor sequences come from a male donor with papillary thyroid cancer or a benign thyroid nodule (not recorded which). Some clones in this sample may be carry-over from other donors' samples.

The rearrangement links TRBV11-3 to TRBJ2-2, with D uncertain. This CDR3 has 16 residues. The V end lost 1 base, the J end lost 5 bases, and 14 bases lay between the germline ends. Germline V gene lookup returns CDR1 SGHNT and CDR2 YENEEA. The CDR3 is CASSLGSPEGTGELFF. CDR3 DNA: TGTGCCAGCAGCTTAGGTTCCCCTGAAGGGACCGGGGAGCTGTTTTTT.

This clone has more than one count but fewer than ten. The rearrangement links TRBV2 to TRBJ2-7, with no clear D. Germline lookup yields CDR1 SNHLY and CDR2 FYNNEI. Deletions cut 3 bases from V and 0 bases from J, with 3 bases between. This CDR3 is 12 amino acids long. The CDR3 region is CASSDPSYEQYF. CDR3 nucleotide sequence: TGTGCCAGCAGTGATCCCTCCTACGAGCAGTACTTC.

The chain joins TRBV18 to TRBJ2-3; D not certain. The CDR3 has 13 amino acids. Germline CDR1 and CDR2: KGHSH and LQKENI. V was cut by 3 bases and J by 2 bases, with 6 bases left in between. CDR3 DNA sequence: TGTGCCAGCTCACCGACAAACACAGATACGCAGTATTTT. Encoded protein: CASSPTNTDTQYF.

The chain carries TRBV30 and TRBJ2-5; TRBD2 matches 14 bases. There are 14 residues in the CDR3. J gave up 5 bases and V 7 bases, and 6 bases lay outside the gene matches. The V gene's germline CDR1 is GTSNPN and CDR2 SVGIG (reference sequence). CDR3 amino acids: CALRLAGGRETQYF. The CDR3 DNA sequence: TGTGCCTTGCGACTAGCGGGAGGGCGGGAGACCCAGTACTTC.

This clone was seen repeatedly, ten times or more. The rearrangement uses TRBV6-5 and TRBJ1-2; D not certain. The CDR3 has 13 amino acids. The germline V and J ends were trimmed by 2 bases and 1 base, with 5 bases remaining between them. The V gene's germline CDR1 is MNHEY and CDR2 SVGAGI. The CDR3 spells CASSYAFNYGYTF. The CDR3 bases are TGTGCCAGCAGTTACGCCTTTAACTATGGCTACACCTTC.

The CDR3 spells CASSWETPQGETQYF. The CDR3 nucleotides read TGCGCCAGCAGCTGGGAGACCCCGCAGGGGGAGACCCAGTACTTC. The genes are TRBV5-1 and TRBJ2-5; tentative D call: TRBD1 (6 bases). Germline CDR1 SGHRS, CDR2 YFSETQ. The CDR3 is 15 residues long. Between the trimmed V and J ends, which lost 3 bases and 5 bases, there was a span of 17 bases.

This clone is medium-sized within its sample. The chain couples TRBV11-1 to TRBJ2-3, with 7 bases lining up with TRBD2. This CDR3 spans 16 amino acids. Trimming cost V 4 bases and J 0 bases; bases outside gene matches: 7. Germline V gene lookup returns CDR1 SGHAT and CDR2 FQDESV (reference sequence). The CDR3 nucleotides read TGTGCCAGCAGCTCCCGGAAAGCGGGGAGCACAGATACGCAGTATTTT. Its translation: CASSSRKAGSTDTQYF.

There are many counts of this clone. The V call is TRBV6-2 or TRBV6-3, the J call TRBJ2-7; D is unresolved. Between the trimmed V and J ends, which lost 4 bases and 1 base, there was a span of 8 bases. Germline CDR1 MNHEY, CDR2 SVGEGT. This CDR3 is 13 amino acids long. CDR3 coding DNA: TGTGCCAGCAGTTCCAGATTTTCCTACGAGCAGTACTTC. This translates into CASSSRFSYEQYF.

The chain has TRBV28 and TRBJ1-2; TRBD1 matches at 10 bases. The CDR3 sequence is 14 residues long. J gave up 8 bases and V 4 bases, and 7 bases lay outside the gene matches. Germline values: CDR1 MDHEN, CDR2 SYDVKM. The CDR3 DNA sequence: TGTGCCAGCAGTTCGGACAGGGGGATTAGGGGCTACACCTTC. Encoded protein: CASSSDRGIRGYTF.